This T cell receptor delta chain came from a study of gamma-delta T cells after stem cell transplantation. V lost 1 base to trimming and J lost 1 base; unmatched junction nucleotides: 3. The germline gives CDR1 GEAIGNYY, CDR2 EKD. This CDR3 contains 18 residues. Ten or more counts support this clone. TCRdb made new clone calls on the RT-PCR reads using CATT. The sample contains over 8,500 delta-chain clones, about 1.2% of which appear only once. Sequenced: gamma-delta T cells. This clonotype was obtained from a human donor. It is not recorded whose cells these are; they may come from a transplant donor. The chain carries TRDV2 and TRDJ3; 10 bases are a match to TRDD3. CDR3 sequence: CACDTGGYQSWDTRQMFF. The CDR3 nucleotides are TGTGCCTGTGACACTGGGGGATACCAGTCCTGGGACACCCGACAGATGTTTTTC.